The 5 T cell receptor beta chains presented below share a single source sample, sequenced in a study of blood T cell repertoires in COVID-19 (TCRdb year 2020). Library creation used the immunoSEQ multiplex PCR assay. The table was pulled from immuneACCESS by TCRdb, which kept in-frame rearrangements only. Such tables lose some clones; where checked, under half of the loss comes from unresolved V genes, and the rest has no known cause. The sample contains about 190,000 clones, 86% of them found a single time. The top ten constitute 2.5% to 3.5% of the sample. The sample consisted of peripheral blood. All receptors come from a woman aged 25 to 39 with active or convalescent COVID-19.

The chain's CDR3 is CASSEGTGKYEQYF. DNA for the CDR3: TGTGCCAGCAGTGAAGGGACAGGAAAGTACGAGCAGTACTTC. This chain uses TRBV6-1 with TRBJ2-7, with 7 bases fitting TRBD1. The CDR3 contains 14 residues. After removal of 1 base from V and 4 bases from J, the junction contained 4 bases not matched to a gene. Germline-derived CDR1 and CDR2 are MNHNS and SASEGT.

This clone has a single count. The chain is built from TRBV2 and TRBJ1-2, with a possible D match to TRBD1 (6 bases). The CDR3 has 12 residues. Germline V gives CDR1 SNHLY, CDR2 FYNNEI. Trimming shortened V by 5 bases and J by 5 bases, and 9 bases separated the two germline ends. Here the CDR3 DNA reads TGTGCCAGCAGTCAACAGGGTTATGGCTACACCTTC. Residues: CASSQQGYGYTF.

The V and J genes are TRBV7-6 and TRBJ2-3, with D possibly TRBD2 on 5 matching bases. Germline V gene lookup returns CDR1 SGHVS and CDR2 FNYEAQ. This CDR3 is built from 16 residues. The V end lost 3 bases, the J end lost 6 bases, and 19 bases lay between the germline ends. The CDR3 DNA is TGTGCCAGCAGCTTCGCCCGGACTCGGATGGAGGATACGCAGTATTTT. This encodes CASSFARTRMEDTQYF.

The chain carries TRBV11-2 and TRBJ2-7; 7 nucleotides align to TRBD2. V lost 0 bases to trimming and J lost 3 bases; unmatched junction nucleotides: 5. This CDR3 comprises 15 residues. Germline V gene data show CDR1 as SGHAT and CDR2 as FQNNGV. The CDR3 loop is CASSLDPWTSYEQYF. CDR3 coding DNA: TGTGCCAGCAGCTTAGATCCTTGGACTAGCTACGAGCAGTACTTC.

The CDR3 DNA is TGTGCCAGCAGTGAAAGGGACAGTTTCAAGACTGAAGCTTTCTTT. Its protein product is CASSERDSFKTEAFF. The V and J genes are TRBV6-1 and TRBJ1-1; 7 bases agree with TRBD1. Per germline, CDR1 MNHNS and CDR2 SASEGT. V was clipped by 2 bases and J by 5 bases; unmatched bases: 8. The CDR3 length is 15 residues.